The clone carrying this T cell receptor beta chain was found many times. As yet, its antigen is unknown. This sample is drawn from a study of regulatory T cells in long-lasting Graves disease. With iRepertoire HTBI primers and Arm-PCR of CDR3 regions, TCR beta libraries were built. TCRdb reprocessed the multiplex PCR reads via MiXCR and lists one record per CDR3 protein. The sample includes roughly 510,000 distinct CDR3 sequences, 15% to 20% of them seen just once. The CDR3 loop spans 14 amino acids. Per germline, CDR1 MDHEN and CDR2 SYDVKM. V dropped 2 bases and J dropped 8; count of bases not matched to a gene: 8. The time point: newly diagnosed GD, antithyroid drugs for less than 3 months. The TCR library was made from RNA that had been extracted from PBMCs in TRIzol. Study-level points and caveats: Persistent Graves' patients showed a TCR diversity that was lower than that of newly diagnosed ones.

The same sample was also used in a study of T cells in Graves' hyperthyroidism and ophthalmopathy.

The rearrangement joins TRBV28 to TRBJ1-2; 7 bases line up with TRBD1. The clonotype comes from a man younger than 30 with Graves disease. The specimen comprised peripheral blood mononuclear cells (PBMCs), sampled at new diagnosis, from a patient treated with antithyroid drugs. CDR3 in amino acids: CASSLQRQGVGYTF. The CDR3 DNA follows: TGTGCCAGCAGTTTACAAAGACAGGGAGTGGGCTACACCTTC.